This T cell receptor (beta chain) comes out of a study of blood T cell repertoires in COVID-19 (dated by TCRdb to the early 2020s). In terms of the full investigation: Collaborator samples came from the United States, Italy and Spain and covered acute and convalescent phases of COVID-19. The material from the prospective study consisted of cDNA or gDNA derived from T cells, B-cell-depleted T cells, or PBMCs. Subjects who had been exposed to COVID-19, were actively infected with it, or had recovered from it provided the deeply sampled blood TCRbeta repertoires that made up the dataset. The repertoires were made available in a free public database intended to serve as a resource for research on the immune response to SARS-CoV-2. Samples were obtained from the ongoing ImmuneRACE study (first 160 participants) and from 1,000 to 1,500 subjects provided by 6 global collaborators. Sample metadata almost always included a de-identified subject ID, COVID-19 status, age in years and sex. Where HLA class I and class II types were available, the types were taken from metadata supplied by the sample provider, not from assay-based typing.

CDR1 and CDR2 were assigned from the germline V gene (reference sequence) as MNHEY and SMNVEV. Measured from the cysteine to the phenylalanine, the CDR3 is 15 residues long. The CDR3 DNA has 45 bases and is translated from base 1. V and J are trimmed by 2 bases and 1 base, and the gene matches miss 4 bases of the junction. Whole blood was collected in K2EDTA tubes by collaborating institutions according to the institutions' own protocols. Collaborator samples were shipped for TCRbeta analysis as frozen whole blood, isolated PBMCs, or DNA extracted from either sample type. Summary of the overall study and its limitations: Clinical and demographic metadata were provided uncurated, with the amount varying by source and participant.

This clone appeared a single time. Its antigen is not yet known. No qualities accompany the bases; no much larger clone lies one base away. TCRbeta CDR3 regions were amplified from genomic DNA by means of the immunoSEQ Assay, a bias-controlled multiplex PCR. The original pipeline was this. The number of nucleated cells in each sample was estimated by amplification of reference gene primers within the assay. To quantify the absolute abundance of each unique TCRbeta CDR3 rearrangement, sequence reads were collapsed and filtered. For each sample, productive Simpson clonality was calculated as the square root of Simpson's diversity index over productive rearrangements. Here the immuneACCESS table is served through TCRdb, limited to in-frame sequences with V and J called. Missing clones are a known gap in these copies; in checked studies unresolved V genes cover under half, and the rest lacks a known reason. V, J and clone size were drawn from that table, and D and trimming were deduced from the DNA. The sample has some 200,000 clones on record, 82% of them singletons. Of the sample, 6% to 8% falls within the top ten clones.

This sequence was found in a human donor with acute or convalescent COVID-19. The donor label of this sample is uncertain. The V and J segments used are TRBV27 and TRBJ2-7, with 8 bases aligning to TRBD2. The sample taken for sequencing was peripheral blood. Here the CDR3 is given as CASSLMASGSYEQYF. The bases are TGTGCCAGCAGTTTAATGGCTAGCGGGTCCTACGAGCAGTACTTC.